Detailed here is one TCR beta chain. The count of this clone is one. This clone's antigen is unknown. No base quality information exists; no much larger clone differs at one position. Naive CD4 T cells, and even more so naive CD8 T cells, were reduced in the patients, while effector memory subpopulations were expanded. Before TCR sequencing, CD3+CD4+ T cells were sorted from fresh PBMCs. These data belong to a study of immunodeficiency (dated by TCRdb to the late 2010s). About the full investigation: The repertoires were analyzed to search for VDJ recombination defects and oligoclonality. The study at large found these results: In entropy comparisons, n=3 (open circles) was shown for patients versus healthy controls, and a thymic development effect was only suggested as possible. Severe oligoclonality, as judged by top-100 and total clonotype frequencies, was observed in patient CD8+ T cells but not in patient CD4+ T cells. CD4+ T cell V-J pairing and productive entropy appeared similar between patients and controls.

At the junction V is shortened by 3 bases and J by 4 bases, with 3 bases in between. The CDR3 holds 11 amino acids from the cysteine to the phenylalanine. Just CDR3 DNA is preserved here, 33 bases in frame from base 1. Per the germline V gene, MDHEN is the CDR1 and SYDVKM is the CDR2. After extraction using the QIAamp DNA Blood Mini Kit, genomic DNA was sent off for immunoSEQ repertoire analysis. CDR3 regions were amplified by multiplex PCR from a standard quantity of genomic DNA template. PCR products were sequenced on an Illumina platform. The authors' analysis ran thus. Alignment of sequences was done against a reference, and the V, D and J gene definitions came from IMGT. To eliminate PCR and sequencing errors, a nearest-neighbor clustering algorithm combined closely related sequences. V, D and J usage in productive unique and total sequences was analyzed using ImmunoSEQ Analyzer tools and R version 3.6.1. This immuneACCESS table, as held by TCRdb, lists in-frame sequences with V and J called but not all clones. Of the missing ones, under half trace to an unresolved V gene in checked studies; the others have no known cause. That table is the source of V, J and clone size, and D and trimming were worked out from the DNA. The sample yields 2,000 to 3,000 clones; approximately 85% were counted once. The ten largest make up more than 7.5% of the sample.

The sample was CD4+ T cells from blood. The clonotype comes from a girl aged 10 to 17 with POLD1 deficiency. In this chain, TRBV28 is recombined with TRBJ2-5; no confident D gene assignment can be made. The DNA is as follows: TGTGCCAGCAGTTTGGGAGAGACCCAGTACTTC. This encodes CASSLGETQYF. The full variable domain, completed from the reference TRBV28 and TRBJ2-5 proteins outside the CDR3, reads DVKVTQSSRYLVKRTGEKVFLECVQDMDHENMFWYRQDPGLGLRLIYFSYDVKMKEKGDIPEGYSVSREKKERFSLILESASTNQTSMYLCASSLGETQYFGPGTRLLVL.